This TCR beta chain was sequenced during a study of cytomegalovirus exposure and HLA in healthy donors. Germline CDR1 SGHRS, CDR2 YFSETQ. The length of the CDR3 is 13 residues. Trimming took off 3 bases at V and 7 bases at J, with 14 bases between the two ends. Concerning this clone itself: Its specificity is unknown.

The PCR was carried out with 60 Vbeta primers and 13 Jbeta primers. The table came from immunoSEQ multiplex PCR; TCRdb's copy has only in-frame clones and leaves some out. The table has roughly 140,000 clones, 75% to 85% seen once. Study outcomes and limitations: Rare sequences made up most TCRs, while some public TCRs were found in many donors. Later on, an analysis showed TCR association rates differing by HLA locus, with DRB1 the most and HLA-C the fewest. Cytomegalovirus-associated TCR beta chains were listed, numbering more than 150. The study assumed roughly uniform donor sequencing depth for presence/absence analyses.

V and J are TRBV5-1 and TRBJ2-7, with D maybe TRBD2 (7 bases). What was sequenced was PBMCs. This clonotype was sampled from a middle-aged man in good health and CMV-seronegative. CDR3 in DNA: TGCGCCAGCAGCTGGGAGGGGACATCGGAGCAGTACTTC. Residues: CASSWEGTSEQYF.